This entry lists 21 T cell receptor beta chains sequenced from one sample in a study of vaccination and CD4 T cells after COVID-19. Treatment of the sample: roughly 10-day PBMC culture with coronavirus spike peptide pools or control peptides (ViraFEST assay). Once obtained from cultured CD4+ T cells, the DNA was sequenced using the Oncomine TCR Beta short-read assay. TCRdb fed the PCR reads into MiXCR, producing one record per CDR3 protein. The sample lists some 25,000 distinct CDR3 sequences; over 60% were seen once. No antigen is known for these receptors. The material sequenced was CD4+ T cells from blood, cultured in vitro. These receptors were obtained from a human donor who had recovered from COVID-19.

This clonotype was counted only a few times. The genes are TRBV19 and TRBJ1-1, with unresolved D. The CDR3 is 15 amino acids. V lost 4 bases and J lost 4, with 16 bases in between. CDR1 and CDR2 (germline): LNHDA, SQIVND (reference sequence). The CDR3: CASSTGTGYTTEAFF. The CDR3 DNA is TGTGCCAGTAGTACCGGTACCGGGTATACCACTGAAGCTTTCTTT.

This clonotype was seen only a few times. The CDR3 nucleotides are TGTGCCAGCAGCCCCCCCGGGCACCGCCGAGGAGCTTTCTTT. This codes for CASSPPGHRRGAFF. J is TRBJ1-1 and V is TRBV7-2; D remains ambiguous. V was pared by 5 bases and J by 10 bases, with 20 bases between. Germline values: CDR1 SGHTA, CDR2 FQGNSA. The length of the CDR3 is 14 residues.

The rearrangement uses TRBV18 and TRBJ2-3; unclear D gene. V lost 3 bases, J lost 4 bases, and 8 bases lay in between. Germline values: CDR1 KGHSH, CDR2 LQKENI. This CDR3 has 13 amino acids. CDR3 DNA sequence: TGTGCCAGCTCACCGACCGGCGCAGATACGCAGTATTTT. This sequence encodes CASSPTGADTQYF.

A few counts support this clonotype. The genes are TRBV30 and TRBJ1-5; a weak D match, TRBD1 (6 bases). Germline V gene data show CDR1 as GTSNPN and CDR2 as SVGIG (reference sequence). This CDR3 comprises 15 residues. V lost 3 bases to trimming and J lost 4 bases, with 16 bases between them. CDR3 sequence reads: CAWSGGLQPNQPQHF. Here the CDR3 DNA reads TGTGCCTGGAGCGGGGGGCTTCAACCAAATCAGCCCCAGCATTTT.

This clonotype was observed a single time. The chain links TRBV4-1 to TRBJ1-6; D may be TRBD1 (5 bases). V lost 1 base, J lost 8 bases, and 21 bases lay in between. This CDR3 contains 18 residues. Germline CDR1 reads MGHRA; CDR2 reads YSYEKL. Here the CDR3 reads CASSQVWGTARRDSPLHF. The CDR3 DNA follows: TGCGCCAGCAGCCAAGTGTGGGGGACGGCGCGTCGCGATTCACCCCTCCACTTT.

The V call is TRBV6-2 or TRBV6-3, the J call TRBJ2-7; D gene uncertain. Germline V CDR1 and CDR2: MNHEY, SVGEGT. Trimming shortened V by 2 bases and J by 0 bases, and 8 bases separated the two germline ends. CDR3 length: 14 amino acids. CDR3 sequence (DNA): TGTGCCAGCAGTTACGAGTCGCTCTCCTACGAGCAGTACTTC. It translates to CASSYESLSYEQYF.

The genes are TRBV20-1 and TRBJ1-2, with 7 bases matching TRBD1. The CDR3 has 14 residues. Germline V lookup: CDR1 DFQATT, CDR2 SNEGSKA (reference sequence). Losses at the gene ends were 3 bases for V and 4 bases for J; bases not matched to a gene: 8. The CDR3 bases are TGCAGTGCTAGTAATAGCAACAGGGGCTATGGCTACACCTTC. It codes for CSASNSNRGYGYTF.

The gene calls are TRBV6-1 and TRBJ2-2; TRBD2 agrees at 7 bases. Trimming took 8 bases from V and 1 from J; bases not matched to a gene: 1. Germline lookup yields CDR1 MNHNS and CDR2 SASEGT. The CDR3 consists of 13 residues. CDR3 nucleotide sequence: TGTGCCAGCGGGAGGGGGAACACCGGGGAGCTGTTTTTT. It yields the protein CASGRGNTGELFF.

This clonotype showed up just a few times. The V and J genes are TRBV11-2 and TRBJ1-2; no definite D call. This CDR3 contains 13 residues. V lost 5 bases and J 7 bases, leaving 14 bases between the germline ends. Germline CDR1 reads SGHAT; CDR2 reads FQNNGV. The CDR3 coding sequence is TGTGCCAGCAGCCAAGAAGAAGTTCGTGGCTACACCTTC. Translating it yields CASSQEEVRGYTF.

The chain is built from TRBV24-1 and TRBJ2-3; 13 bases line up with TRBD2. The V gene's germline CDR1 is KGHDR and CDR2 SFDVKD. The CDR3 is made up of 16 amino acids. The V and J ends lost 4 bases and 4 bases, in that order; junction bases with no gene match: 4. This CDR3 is CATSEWTSGSSDTQYF. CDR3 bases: TGTGCCACCAGTGAGTGGACTAGCGGGAGTTCAGATACGCAGTATTTT.

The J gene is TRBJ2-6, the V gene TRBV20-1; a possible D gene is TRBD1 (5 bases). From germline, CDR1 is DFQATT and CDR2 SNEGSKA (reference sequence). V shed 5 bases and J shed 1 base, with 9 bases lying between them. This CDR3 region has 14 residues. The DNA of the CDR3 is TGCAGTGCTCCTCGACAGTCTGGGGCCAACGTCCTGACTTTC. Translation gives CSAPRQSGANVLTF.

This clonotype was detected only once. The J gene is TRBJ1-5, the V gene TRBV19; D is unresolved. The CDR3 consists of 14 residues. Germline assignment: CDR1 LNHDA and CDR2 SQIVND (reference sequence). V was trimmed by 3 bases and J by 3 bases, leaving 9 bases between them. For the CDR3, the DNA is TGTGCCAGTAGTATGGGTTGGGACAATCAGCCCCAGCATTTT. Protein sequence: CASSMGWDNQPQHF.

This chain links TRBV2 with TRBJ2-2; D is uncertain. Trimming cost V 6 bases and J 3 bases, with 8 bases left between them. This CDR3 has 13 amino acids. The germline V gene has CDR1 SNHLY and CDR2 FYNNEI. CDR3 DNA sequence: TGTGCCAGCAGGCAGGCTTACACCGGGGAGCTGTTTTTT. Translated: CASRQAYTGELFF.

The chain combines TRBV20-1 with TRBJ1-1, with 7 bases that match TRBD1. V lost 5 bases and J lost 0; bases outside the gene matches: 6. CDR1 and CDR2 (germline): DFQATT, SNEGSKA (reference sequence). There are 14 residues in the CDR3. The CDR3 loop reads CSAAGGTMNTEAFF. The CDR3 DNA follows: TGCAGTGCTGCAGGGGGTACCATGAACACTGAAGCTTTCTTT.

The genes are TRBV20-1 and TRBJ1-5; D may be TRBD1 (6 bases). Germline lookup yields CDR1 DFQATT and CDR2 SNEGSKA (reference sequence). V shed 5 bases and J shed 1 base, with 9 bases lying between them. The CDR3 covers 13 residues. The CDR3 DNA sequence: TGCAGTGCTGGGACATTCAGCAATCAGCCCCAGCATTTT. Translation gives CSAGTFSNQPQHF.

The CDR3, as DNA: TGCAGTGCCGGACAGGCTTCCTGGGATGGCTACACCTTC. Its protein product is CSAGQASWDGYTF. The chain employs TRBV20-1 and TRBJ1-2, with 7 bases aligning to TRBD1. Germline-derived CDR1 and CDR2 are DFQATT and SNEGSKA (reference sequence). Trimming cost V 6 bases and J 6 bases; bases outside gene matches: 10. The CDR3 totals 13 residues.

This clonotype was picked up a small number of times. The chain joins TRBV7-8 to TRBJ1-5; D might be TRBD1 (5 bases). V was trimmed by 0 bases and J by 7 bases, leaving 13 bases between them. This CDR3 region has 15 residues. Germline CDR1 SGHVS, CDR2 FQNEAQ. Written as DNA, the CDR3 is TGTGCCAGCAGCTTAGCGGCATTTGGGGGACAGCCCCAGCATTTT. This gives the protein CASSLAAFGGQPQHF.

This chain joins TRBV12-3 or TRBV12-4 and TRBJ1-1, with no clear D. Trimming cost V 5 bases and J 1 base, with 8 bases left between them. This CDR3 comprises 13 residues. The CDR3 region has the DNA TGTGCCAGCAGTCGACACCCGAACACTGAAGCTTTCTTT. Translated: CASSRHPNTEAFF.

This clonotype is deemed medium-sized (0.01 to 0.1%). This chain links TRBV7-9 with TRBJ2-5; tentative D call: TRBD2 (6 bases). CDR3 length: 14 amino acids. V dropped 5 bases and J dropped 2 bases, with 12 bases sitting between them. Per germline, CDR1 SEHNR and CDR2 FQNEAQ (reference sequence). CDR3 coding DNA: TGTGCCAGCAGCAGAGCGGGCGGGCAAGAGACCCAGTACTTC. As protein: CASSRAGGQETQYF. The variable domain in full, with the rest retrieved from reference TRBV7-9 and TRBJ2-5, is DTGVSQNPRHKITKRGQNVTFRCDPISEHNRLYWYRQTLGQGPEFLTYFQNEAQLEKSRLLSDRFSAERPKGSFSTLEIQRTEQGDSAMYLCASSRAGGQETQYFGPGTRLLVL.

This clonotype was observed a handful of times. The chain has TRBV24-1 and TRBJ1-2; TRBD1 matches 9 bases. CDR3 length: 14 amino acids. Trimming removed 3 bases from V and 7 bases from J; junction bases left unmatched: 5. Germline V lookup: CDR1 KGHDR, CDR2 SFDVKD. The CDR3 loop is CATSDRDRAPGYTF. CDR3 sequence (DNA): TGTGCCACCAGTGATCGGGACAGGGCACCTGGCTACACCTTC.

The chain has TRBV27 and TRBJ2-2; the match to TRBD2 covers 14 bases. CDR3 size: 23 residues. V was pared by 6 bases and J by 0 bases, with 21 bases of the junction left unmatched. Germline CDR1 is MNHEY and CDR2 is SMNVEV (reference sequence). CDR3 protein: CASSTKQGLAGALVLSNTGELFF. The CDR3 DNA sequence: TGTGCCAGCAGCACTAAGCAGGGACTAGCGGGAGCCCTTGTACTGTCGAACACCGGGGAGCTGTTTTTT.